The T cell receptor beta chain under discussion was sequenced for a study of blood T cell repertoires in COVID-19. The CDR3 runs 15 residues. CDR1 is ENHRY and CDR2 is SYGVKD in the germline V gene. Trimming at V came to 1 base and at J to 4 bases, leaving 7 bases not matched to a gene. Method: immunoSEQ multiplex PCR; TCRdb's copy keeps in-frame clones and lacks some. This sample yields about 180,000 clones, of which about 83% are seen a single time; 9.5% to 15% belongs to the top ten. The TCR originated in a woman between 65 and 79 years old with COVID-19, enrolled during active disease. V and J are TRBV10-3 and TRBJ2-7, with TRBD1 identical over 7 bases. Sequencing was performed on peripheral blood. DNA of the CDR3: TGTGCCATCAGTGAGTTCACACAGGGGAAATACGAGCAGTACTTC. Amino acids: CAISEFTQGKYEQYF.